This entry lists 10 T cell receptor beta chains sequenced from one sample in a study of shared clonotypes between healthy human individuals. The table came from immunoSEQ multiplex PCR; TCRdb's copy has only in-frame clones and leaves some out. The table shows approximately 1.9 million clones, with around 95% occurring only once. Naive CD8 cells, CD45RO-negative and positively selected for CCR7, excluded terminally differentiated effector memory CD45RA+ cells. The sequenced material came from naive CD8+ T cells from PBMCs. These receptors were collected from a man aged 18 to 29 in good health. Some clones in this sample may be carry-over from other donors' samples.

The chain recombines TRBV7-9 with TRBJ2-7; 8 nucleotides agree with TRBD2. The V gene end was trimmed by 5 bases and the J gene end by 3 bases; junction bases not matched to a gene: 12. Per the germline V gene, CDR1 is SEHNR and CDR2 is FQNEAQ (reference sequence). There are 16 residues in the CDR3. The CDR3 protein is CASSPPMSGGDYEQYF. Written as DNA, the CDR3 is TGTGCCAGCAGCCCACCTATGAGCGGGGGAGACTACGAGCAGTACTTC. Using reference TRBV7-9 and TRBJ2-7 for the parts outside the CDR3, the full variable domain is DTGVSQNPRHKITKRGQNVTFRCDPISEHNRLYWYRQTLGQGPEFLTYFQNEAQLEKSRLLSDRFSAERPKGSFSTLEIQRTEQGDSAMYLCASSPPMSGGDYEQYFGPGTRLTVT.

The chain recombines TRBV29-1 with TRBJ2-1; D unresolved. V dropped 0 bases and J dropped 9 bases, with 6 bases sitting between them. Germline values: CDR1 SQVTM, CDR2 ANQGSEA. This CDR3 is built from 11 residues. In nucleotides, the CDR3 is TGCAGCGTTGAAGATGGTAGTGAGCAGTTCTTC. Protein: CSVEDGSEQFF.

DNA of the CDR3: TGTGCCACCAGCAGAGAGAAACAGGGGATCGAGCAGTACTTC. This translates into CATSREKQGIEQYF. The chain employs TRBV15 and TRBJ2-7; TRBD1 agrees at 7 bases. Germline-derived CDR1 and CDR2 are LNHNV and YYDKDF (reference sequence). V lost 0 bases, J lost 6 bases, and 5 bases stayed unmatched. CDR3 length: 14 amino acids.

V usage is TRBV6-1 and J usage is TRBJ2-5, with 10 bases fitting TRBD2. Germline CDR1 reads MNHNS; CDR2 reads SASEGT. Trimming removed 1 base from V and 5 bases from J; junction bases left unmatched: 10. This CDR3 spans 17 amino acids. The CDR3 spells CASSEGASGGTRETQYF. The CDR3 coding sequence is TGTGCCAGCAGTGAAGGTGCTAGCGGGGGCACGCGGGAGACCCAGTACTTC.

This clone was picked up a small number of times. The J gene is TRBJ1-1, the V gene TRBV19, with D uncertain. Trimming removed 9 bases from V and 7 bases from J, with 15 bases in between. The CDR3 is 12 amino acids. Per germline, CDR1 LNHDA and CDR2 SQIVND (reference sequence). The CDR3, as DNA: TGTGCCAGCTACCCGTACCAAGGTGAAGCTTTCTTT. Its protein is CASYPYQGEAFF.

The J gene is TRBJ2-4, the V gene TRBV27; D ambiguous. V gave up 8 bases and J gave up 6 bases, with 14 bases separating them. CDR3 length: 13 amino acids. Germline assignment: CDR1 MNHEY and CDR2 SMNVEV (reference sequence). The CDR3 DNA reads TGTGCCAGCGGAGAGATTGTTGGAAACATTCAGTACTTC. Its translation: CASGEIVGNIQYF.

This clone showed up just once. The gene calls are TRBV19 and TRBJ2-3; the match to TRBD1 covers 7 bases. The CDR3 extends over 13 amino acids. The V segment lost 5 bases and the J segment 4 bases; nucleotides outside the gene matches: 3. Germline V lookup: CDR1 LNHDA, CDR2 SQIVND (reference sequence). DNA for the CDR3: TGTGCCAGTAGTGACAGGGATTCAGATACGCAGTATTTT. Translating it yields CASSDRDSDTQYF.

The chain uses TRBV4-1 and TRBJ2-1, with TRBD2 identical over 7 bases. The CDR3 loop spans 18 amino acids. The ends lost 3 bases at V and 5 bases at J; junction bases unmatched: 16. CDR1 is MGHRA, CDR2 YSYEKL, per germline. For the CDR3, the DNA is TGCGCCAGCAGCCACCCGGCGGCGGGGAGGGCCATCAACAATGAGCAGTTCTTC. It yields the protein CASSHPAAGRAINNEQFF.

Details on this clone: The sample holds other DNA sequences that translate to the same CDR3. The rearrangement uses TRBV18 and TRBJ2-7; 7 nucleotides align to TRBD1. Germline V gene sequence: CDR1 KGHSH, CDR2 LQKENI. V lost 6 bases and J lost 3; bases outside the gene matches: 8. The length of the CDR3 is 14 residues. The CDR3 region has the DNA TGTGCCAGCTCCCCAGGACAGGCGGTCTACGAGCAGTACTTC. Protein sequence: CASSPGQAVYEQYF.

J is TRBJ1-1 and V is TRBV19, with D hard to call. There are 16 residues in the CDR3. CDR1 and CDR2 from the germline V gene are LNHDA and SQIVND (reference sequence). With 0 bases removed from V and 1 base from J, the gap between germline ends came to 12 bases. The DNA of the CDR3 is TGTGCCAGTAGTATAGAGGCGGTCAGCACGAACACTGAAGCTTTCTTT. Protein product: CASSIEAVSTNTEAFF.